The 15 T cell receptor beta chains listed next were all sequenced from one sample in a study of shared clonotypes between healthy human individuals. Terminally differentiated effector memory CD45RA+ cells were left out of the naive CD8 fraction, which was CD45RO-negative and positively selected for CCR7. TCRdb's table, derived via immunoSEQ multiplex PCR, lists solely in-frame clones and lacks some. Of around 2,000,000 clones in the sample, approximately 94% were seen once. Sequencing was done on a sample of naive CD8+ T cells sorted from blood. The receptors stem from a man between 18 and 35 years old in good health.

The chain uses TRBV30 and TRBJ2-1, with 9 bases aligning to TRBD1. The CDR3 sequence is 13 residues long. The V gene's germline CDR1 is GTSNPN and CDR2 SVGIG (reference sequence). Losses at the gene ends were 2 bases for V and 8 bases for J; bases not matched to a gene: 4. Written as DNA, the CDR3 is TGTGCCTGGAGTCCGGACAGGGGATATGAGCAGTTCTTC. This gives the protein CAWSPDRGYEQFF.

V is TRBV1 and J is TRBJ1-4; the listed D gene, TRBD1, was not tested against the DNA. TRBV1 has pseudogene status. This CDR3 is 17 amino acids long. The CDR3 protein is CTSSQMGADATNEKLFF. CDR3 nucleotides: TGCACCAGCAGCCAAATGGGCGCCGATGCAACTAATGAAAAACTGTTTTTT.

This clone was seen ten or more times. This chain links TRBV5-1 with TRBJ2-6, with D perhaps matching TRBD1 (6 bases). With 2 bases removed from V and 0 bases from J, the gap between germline ends came to 12 bases. The germline V gene has CDR1 SGHRS and CDR2 YFSETQ. The CDR3 covers 17 residues. Here the CDR3 reads CASSLQGGYSGANVLTF. CDR3 coding DNA: TGCGCCAGCAGCTTACAGGGTGGGTACTCTGGGGCCAACGTCCTGACTTTC.

The J gene is TRBJ2-3, the V gene TRBV11-2; 11 positions agree with TRBD2. The CDR3 has 17 residues. Germline loops: CDR1 SGHAT, CDR2 FQNNGV. J lost 5 bases, V lost 1 base, and 8 bases had no gene match. CDR3 residues: CASSLGGTSGPRDTQYF. CDR3 nucleotides: TGTGCCAGCAGCTTAGGGGGGACTAGCGGACCAAGAGATACGCAGTATTTT.

As to this clone: Other DNA sequences within the sample encode an identical CDR3. The rearrangement joins TRBV13 to TRBJ2-1, with 11 bases that match TRBD2. V lost 5 bases, J lost 6 bases, and 0 bases stayed unmatched. The CDR3 totals 13 residues. CDR1 is PRHDT, CDR2 FYEKMQ, per germline (reference sequence). CDR3 amino acids: CASSLAGGNEQFF. CDR3 bases: TGTGCCAGCAGCCTAGCGGGAGGCAATGAGCAGTTCTTC.

The rearrangement uses TRBV6-5 and TRBJ1-2; the D gene is possibly TRBD1 (5 bases). The CDR3 length is 13 residues. Trimming took off 8 bases at V and 6 bases at J, with 16 bases between the two ends. Germline values: CDR1 MNHEY, CDR2 SVGAGI. CDR3 DNA: TGTGCCAGCGGCCCTGGTGGGGCAAATGGCTACACCTTC. It is translated as CASGPGGANGYTF.

This clone was observed a handful of times. This chain links TRBV4-3 with TRBJ1-2; D might be TRBD1 (5 bases). The length of the CDR3 is 15 residues. From germline, CDR1 is LGHNA and CDR2 YSLEER. Trimming left V 1 base short and J 2 bases short, with 11 bases between. CDR3 loop: CASSQAPPGNYGYTF. CDR3 DNA sequence: TGCGCCAGCAGCCAAGCCCCCCCAGGGAACTATGGCTACACCTTC.

The rearrangement joins TRBV30 to TRBJ2-7, with TRBD1 identical over 9 bases. Germline CDR1 and CDR2: GTSNPN and SVGIG (reference sequence). J gave up 2 bases and V 4 bases, and 6 bases lay outside the gene matches. This CDR3 has 14 residues. The CDR3, as DNA: TGTGCCTGGAAAGGGACAGGGTATACCTACGAGCAGTACTTC. Translated, it gives CAWKGTGYTYEQYF.

The V gene is TRBV4-3, the J gene TRBJ1-2; D possibly corresponds to TRBD1 (5 bases). CDR1 and CDR2 (germline): LGHNA, YSLEER. With 1 base removed from V and 4 bases from J, the gap between germline ends came to 13 bases. The CDR3 is 15 amino acids. CDR3 DNA sequence: TGCGCCAGCAGCCAAGTAGGGGAAGGGATCTATGGCTACACCTTC. This gives the protein CASSQVGEGIYGYTF.

This chain links TRBV30 with TRBJ1-2; no clear D. Germline lookup yields CDR1 GTSNPN and CDR2 SVGIG (reference sequence). CDR3 length: 13 amino acids. V was cut by 1 base and J by 2 bases, with 8 bases left in between. CDR3: CAWSEFTNYGYTF. The CDR3 nucleotides are TGTGCCTGGAGTGAGTTTACCAACTATGGCTACACCTTC.

The chain couples TRBV28 to TRBJ2-1; TRBD2 aligns across 7 bases. The CDR3 consists of 15 residues. Trimming cost V 2 bases and J 5 bases; bases outside gene matches: 6. The germline gives CDR1 MDHEN, CDR2 SYDVKM. DNA for the CDR3: TGTGCCAGCAGTTTACGGGGGGTACCCAACAATGAGCAGTTCTTC. Translated: CASSLRGVPNNEQFF.

The chain uses TRBV5-4 and TRBJ2-7; maybe TRBD1 (7 bases). The CDR3 totals 14 residues. V dropped 3 bases and J dropped 3 bases, with 13 bases sitting between them. CDR1 SGHNT and CDR2 YYREEE come from the germline V gene (reference sequence). The CDR3 nucleotides are TGTGCCAGCAGCTCAGGGGGGAACTACTACGAGCAGTACTTC. This translates into CASSSGGNYYEQYF.

The rearrangement uses TRBV6-5 and TRBJ2-7; D is perhaps TRBD1 (6 bases). The CDR3 has 13 residues. Germline V gives CDR1 MNHEY, CDR2 SVGAGI. V lost 4 bases, J lost 4 bases, and 11 bases lay in between. CDR3 region: CASSSRTGYEQYF. CDR3 in DNA: TGTGCCAGCAGTTCGCGAACAGGGTACGAGCAGTACTTC.

The chain uses TRBV6-5 and TRBJ2-1; 11 positions agree with TRBD2. The CDR3 totals 16 residues. Germline lookup yields CDR1 MNHEY and CDR2 SVGAGI. V was pared by 2 bases and J by 7 bases, with 7 bases of the junction left unmatched. CDR3 sequence: CASSYNSGGAGNEQFF. For the CDR3, the DNA is TGTGCCAGCAGTTACAATAGCGGGGGGGCGGGTAATGAGCAGTTCTTC.

The table lists this clone with a few counts. This chain joins TRBV4-1 and TRBJ2-7; TRBD2 matches 9 bases. Germline-derived CDR1 and CDR2 are MGHRA and YSYEKL. The trim removed 2 bases at V and 4 bases at J, leaving 6 bases unmatched. The CDR3 runs to 15 residues. The CDR3 nucleotides are TGCGCCAGCAGCCAATCACTAGCGGGTAATTACGAGCAGTACTTC. Translated, it gives CASSQSLAGNYEQYF.